A few counts support the clone carrying this TCR beta chain. Next came a second PCR, run for about 7 to 12 cycles, which used a sample-barcoded 5' primer along with a J-beta primer mix. In TCRdb, the 5' RACE reads were re-called with MiXCR into one record per CDR3 protein. The profile shows 780,000 or so distinct CDR3 sequences, just under 25% of them singletons. The sample is drawn from a study of blood T cells in healthy people across ages. In addition, the sample was reused for a study of T cells of mothers and their children.

The sequencing input was blood. The clonotype was recovered from a boy aged 5-17 years in good health.

The chain's CDR3 is CASSPKSESGGKQYF. The CDR3 bases are TGTGCCAGCAGCCCAAAATCGGAATCAGGGGGAAAGCAGTACTTC. This chain links TRBV3-1 with TRBJ2-7; 7 bases align to TRBD1. The germline V gene has CDR1 LGHDT and CDR2 YNNKEL (reference sequence). The trim removed 4 bases at V and 8 bases at J, leaving 14 bases unmatched. This CDR3 comprises 15 residues.